This T cell receptor beta chain was identified in a study of Ad26.COV2.S vaccination and SARS-CoV-2 variants. Study-wide context: Vaccine-arm donor from the placebo-controlled COV1001 Ad26.COV2.S trial. Into the muscle, Ad26.COV2.S was dosed once or twice, 56 days apart. General study findings and limits: Vaccinated and placebo-treated recipients had similar non-spike TCR breadth.

A note on this clone: Its antigen is undetermined.

This CDR3 contains 15 residues. V lost 7 bases and J 2 bases, leaving 17 bases between the germline ends. In germline, CDR1 is LNHDA, CDR2 SQIVND (reference sequence). Profiled with immunoSEQ multiplex PCR; TCRdb holds only in-frame clones, not every one. The sample contains about 400,000 clones, approximately 90% of which appear only once. Noted treatment: roughly 19 received Ad26.COV2.S at low or high dose, single or two shots; about 5 received placebo; per-sample allocation not given. Vaccine and placebo recipients were sampled on day 63 after the first injection. J is TRBJ2-5 and V is TRBV19, with a weak D call TRBD2 (6 bases). The specimen was peripheral blood, collected in a trial of Ad26.COV2.S vaccine versus placebo. This TCR was sampled from a person between 18 and 65 years old who received the Ad26.COV2.S COVID-19 vaccine or a placebo. This CDR3 is CASKRGGTYQETQYF. CDR3 in DNA: TGTGCCAGTAAACGAGGAGGGACCTATCAAGAGACCCAGTACTTC.